This T cell receptor beta chain was found in a study of cytomegalovirus exposure and HLA in healthy donors. Across the study: Out of 170 million or so T cells, an earlier analysis found more than 95 million unique TCR beta sequences in total. Overall study results and limits: CMV serostatus stood as the only immune exposure information on hand.

The donors comprised healthy bone marrow donors. A remark on this clone: No antigen is known for it.

Researchers ran the PCR with 60 Vbeta and 13 Jbeta primers. Authors' analysis steps: Roughly 12 million of 70 million to 80 million unique TCR beta chains were shared, per a later count. TCRdb's table, derived via immunoSEQ multiplex PCR, lists solely in-frame clones and lacks some. D and trimming come from the DNA, and the V and J calls and clone size come from that table. The table includes around 190,000 clones, about 88% detected once. CDR3 size: 16 residues. The germline gives CDR1 SGHTA, CDR2 FQGTGA. V shed 2 bases and J 6 bases; nucleotides not matched to a gene: 10. This rearrangement joins TRBV7-3 to TRBJ2-1, with TRBD1 matching 7 bases. The clonotype comes from a woman in her thirties in good health and CMV-seronegative. The material sequenced was PBMCs. The CDR3 DNA is TGTGCCAGCAGCTTATCCGGACAGGTCCGAGGCAATGAGCAGTTCTTC. Translating gives CASSLSGQVRGNEQFF.